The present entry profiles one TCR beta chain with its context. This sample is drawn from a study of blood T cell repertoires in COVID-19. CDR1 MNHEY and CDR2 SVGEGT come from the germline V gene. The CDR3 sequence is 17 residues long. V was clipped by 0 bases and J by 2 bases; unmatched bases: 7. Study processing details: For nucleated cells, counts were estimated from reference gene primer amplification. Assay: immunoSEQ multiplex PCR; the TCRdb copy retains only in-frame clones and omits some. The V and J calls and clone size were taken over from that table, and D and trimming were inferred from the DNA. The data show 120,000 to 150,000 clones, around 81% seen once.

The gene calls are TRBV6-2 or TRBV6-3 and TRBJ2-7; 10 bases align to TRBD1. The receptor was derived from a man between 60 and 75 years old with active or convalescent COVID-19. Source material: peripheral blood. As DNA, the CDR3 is TGTGCCAGCAGTTACTCGTCCGGGACAGGGGCCACCTACGAGCAGTACTTC. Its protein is CASSYSSGTGATYEQYF.